These 27 T cell receptor beta chains came from one sample sequenced in a study of T cell responses to AZD1222 COVID-19 vaccine. Clones were sequenced by immunoSEQ multiplex PCR, and TCRdb holds only the in-frame ones, with some missing. Among about 140,000 clones listed, approximately 92% were seen once. Sequencing was performed on peripheral blood, taken 28 days after the second AZD1222 dose. Source of these receptors: an adult who received the AZD1222 COVID-19 vaccine.

V gene TRBV19 combines with J gene TRBJ1-2; D unresolved. Deletions cut 1 base from V and 3 bases from J, with 3 bases between. CDR1 is LNHDA and CDR2 is SQIVND in the germline V gene (reference sequence). There are 12 residues in the CDR3. The CDR3 is CASSIGDYGYTF. Here the CDR3 DNA reads TGTGCCAGTAGTATAGGAGACTATGGCTACACCTTC.

This clone showed up just once. This chain joins TRBV4-2 and TRBJ2-3; D is tentatively TRBD1 or TRBD2 (6 bases each). This CDR3 is 16 amino acids long. V lost 5 bases and J lost 4, with 19 bases in between. CDR1 is LGHNA, CDR2 YNFKEQ, per germline. The CDR3 here is CASSLTGGPGADTQYF. The CDR3 DNA is TGTGCCAGCAGCTTGACCGGGGGCCCAGGGGCAGATACGCAGTATTTT.

The V and J genes are TRBV5-6 and TRBJ2-3; D may be TRBD1 or TRBD2 (5 bases each). The CDR3 is made up of 11 amino acids. Per germline, CDR1 SGHDT and CDR2 YYEEEE. V lost 3 bases and J 11 bases, leaving 10 bases between the germline ends. CDR3 bases: TGTGCCAGCAGCTCCGGGACGGTGCAGTATTTT. Its protein is CASSSGTVQYF.

J is TRBJ2-1 and V is TRBV6-4; D gene uncertain. Trimming removed 3 bases from V and 5 bases from J, with 11 bases in between. This CDR3 is built from 14 residues. Germline CDR1 and CDR2: MRHNA and SNTAGT. The CDR3 here is CASSERAENNEQFF. Written as DNA, the CDR3 is TGTGCCAGCAGTGAGCGCGCAGAAAACAATGAGCAGTTCTTC.

The chain joins TRBV5-1 to TRBJ2-7, with 10 bases fitting TRBD1. V gave up 0 bases and J gave up 5 bases; unmatched junction bases: 2. This CDR3 is 14 amino acids long. CDR1 and CDR2 (germline): SGHRS, YFSETQ. CDR3 region: CASSLGDRGHEQYF. Here the CDR3 DNA reads TGCGCCAGCAGCTTGGGGGACAGGGGACACGAGCAGTACTTC.

This clone was seen a single time. Here the CDR3 DNA reads TGTGCCACCGCCGGGACAGGGGCCAATGAGCAGTTCTTC. Translated: CATAGTGANEQFF. The chain combines TRBV10-3 with TRBJ2-1; 10 positions match TRBD1. Germline-derived CDR1 and CDR2 are ENHRY and SYGVKD. J gave up 6 bases and V 10 bases, and 6 bases lay outside the gene matches. The length of the CDR3 is 13 residues.

The chain has TRBV27 and TRBJ2-4; D is perhaps TRBD1 (6 bases). The germline V gene encodes CDR1 MNHEY and CDR2 SMNVEV (reference sequence). V lost 5 bases, J lost 1 base, and 15 bases lay in between. This CDR3 spans 16 amino acids. CDR3 residues: CASSETGILAKNIQYF. The CDR3 DNA follows: TGTGCCAGCAGTGAAACAGGGATACTCGCCAAAAACATTCAGTACTTC.

This clone has more than one count but fewer than ten. The V gene is TRBV4-2, the J gene TRBJ2-7; 8 bases align to TRBD1. Losses at the gene ends were 1 base for V and 3 bases for J; bases not matched to a gene: 14. The CDR3 consists of 18 residues. Per germline, CDR1 LGHNA and CDR2 YNFKEQ. The CDR3 DNA is TGTGCCAGCAGCCAAGCGCGCTCCGACAGGGGAAGGAACTACGAGCAGTACTTC. Translated, it gives CASSQARSDRGRNYEQYF.

Only one count was recorded for this clone. The chain joins TRBV13 to TRBJ1-5, with unresolved D. Trimming pared 0 bases from V and 2 bases from J, leaving 8 bases between. The CDR3 has 15 amino acids. Germline CDR1 reads PRHDT; CDR2 reads FYEKMQ (reference sequence). CDR3 region: CASSLGGSGNQPQHF. The CDR3 coding sequence is TGTGCCAGCAGCTTAGGTGGTTCTGGCAATCAGCCCCAGCATTTT.

This rearrangement joins TRBV7-3 to TRBJ1-6, with a weak D call TRBD1 (6 bases). Germline V gene data show CDR1 as SGHTA and CDR2 as FQGTGA. The ends were cut back, 5 bases at V and 11 bases at J, with 13 bases in the middle. This CDR3 is built from 13 residues. Here the CDR3 DNA reads TGTGCCAGCAGCCAGGACAGAAATACACCCCTCCACTTT. Amino acids: CASSQDRNTPLHF. The variable domain in full, completed from reference TRBV7-3 and TRBJ1-6, reads GAGVSQTPSNKVTEKGKYVELRCDPISGHTALYWYRQSLGQGPEFLIYFQGTGAADDSGLPNDRFFAVRPEGSVSTLKIQRTERGDSAVYLCASSQDRNTPLHFGNGTRLTVT.

V is TRBV3-1 (or the pseudogene TRBV3-2) and J is TRBJ2-5, with D uncertain. The V end was cut by 0 bases, the J end by 5 bases, with 4 bases between. The CDR3 contains 12 residues. The germline V gene encodes CDR1 LGHDT and CDR2 YNNKEL (reference sequence). In nucleotides, the CDR3 is TGTGCCAGCAGCCAAGAGTGGGAGACCCAGTACTTC. It translates to CASSQEWETQYF.

The genes are TRBV14 and TRBJ1-2; a possible D gene is TRBD1 (5 bases). Trimming left V 3 bases short and J 4 bases short, with 9 bases between. CDR1 and CDR2 (germline): SGHDN, FVKESK. The CDR3 loop spans 13 amino acids. The CDR3 is CASSHVGTYGYTF. CDR3 DNA: TGTGCCAGCAGCCACGTGGGGACCTATGGCTACACCTTC. Filled out from reference TRBV14 and TRBJ1-2, the complete variable domain reads EAGVTQFPSHSVIEKGQTVTLRCDPISGHDNLYWYRRVMGKEIKFLLHFVKESKQDESGMPNNRFLAERTGGTYSTLKVQPAELEDSGVYFCASSHVGTYGYTFGSGTRLTVV.

This rearrangement joins TRBV7-3 to TRBJ2-5; no clear D. CDR1 is SGHTA, CDR2 FQGTGA, per germline. This CDR3 has 14 residues. V was cut by 2 bases and J by 4 bases, with 11 bases left in between. CDR3 in amino acids: CASSLHGWGETQYF. CDR3 sequence (DNA): TGTGCCAGCAGCTTACATGGATGGGGAGAGACCCAGTACTTC.

This rearrangement joins TRBV7-3 to TRBJ2-3; D perhaps matches TRBD1 (6 bases). This CDR3 is built from 14 residues. Per the germline V gene, CDR1 is SGHTA and CDR2 is FQGTGA. Trimming pared 4 bases from V and 5 bases from J, leaving 13 bases between. The CDR3 bases are TGTGCCAGCAGCTCCTCTGGGACATTAGATACGCAGTATTTT. Amino acid sequence: CASSSSGTLDTQYF.

This clone appeared once. The chain has TRBV6-5 and TRBJ1-6; D gene uncertain. The CDR3 totals 15 residues. Germline V gives CDR1 MNHEY, CDR2 SVGAGI. V was clipped by 2 bases and J by 7 bases, with 12 bases between them. The CDR3 bases are TGTGCCAGCAGTTACCAGATTGACCCAAATTCACCCCTCCACTTT. Amino acid sequence: CASSYQIDPNSPLHF.

The chain is built from TRBV6-1 and TRBJ2-5, with a possible D match to TRBD2 (7 bases). Trimming pared 4 bases from V and 4 bases from J, leaving 19 bases between. In germline, CDR1 is MNHNS, CDR2 SASEGT. This CDR3 is built from 16 residues. As DNA, the CDR3 is TGTGCCAGCAGTGGAACCTGGGGGGGCGGTGGAGAGACCCAGTACTTC. Its protein product is CASSGTWGGGGETQYF.

The genes are TRBV5-1 and TRBJ1-4; 8 positions agree with TRBD1. The CDR3 loop spans 13 amino acids. The J segment lost 6 bases and the V segment lost 7 bases, leaving 5 bases of the junction unmatched. Per the germline V gene, CDR1 is SGHRS and CDR2 is YFSETQ. The CDR3 DNA is TGCGCCAGCGCTGGACAGGGCGATGAAAAACTGTTTTTT. Its translation: CASAGQGDEKLFF.

J is TRBJ1-5 and V is TRBV6-1; no firm D call. There are 16 residues in the CDR3. Germline V gene sequence: CDR1 MNHNS, CDR2 SASEGT. Trimming took 0 bases from V and 0 from J, leaving 9 bases between them. CDR3 residues: CASSEALGISNQPQHF. The CDR3 DNA reads TGTGCCAGCAGTGAAGCGTTAGGGATTAGCAATCAGCCCCAGCATTTT.

This sequence joins TRBV19 and TRBJ1-2; perhaps TRBD1 as D (5 bases). Germline V CDR1 and CDR2: LNHDA, SQIVND (reference sequence). The CDR3 covers 12 residues. Trimming cost V 7 bases and J 6 bases, with 12 bases left between them. The CDR3 nucleotides read TGTGCCAGTAAGTTAGACAGACATGGCTACACCTTC. Translating gives CASKLDRHGYTF.

The J gene is TRBJ2-1, the V gene TRBV7-6; TRBD1 agrees at 7 bases. CDR3 length: 14 amino acids. V gave up 6 bases and J gave up 7 bases; unmatched junction bases: 9. Per the germline V gene, CDR1 is SGHVS and CDR2 is FNYEAQ. For the CDR3, the DNA is TGTGCCAGCAGACCAGGGGACAGATCAAATGAGCAGTTCTTC. This sequence encodes CASRPGDRSNEQFF.

The chain employs TRBV7-8 and TRBJ2-5; 8 bases line up with TRBD1. Germline assignment: CDR1 SGHVS and CDR2 FQNEAQ. The J segment lost 4 bases and the V segment lost 5 bases, leaving 3 bases of the junction unmatched. The CDR3 consists of 13 residues. The CDR3 sequence: CASSRTGRETQYF. The CDR3, as DNA: TGTGCCAGCAGCCGGACAGGGCGAGAGACCCAGTACTTC.

This clone was seen once. The chain has TRBV4-3 and TRBJ1-5, with D hard to call. The germline V gene has CDR1 LGHNA and CDR2 YSLEER. V lost 1 base and J lost 4, with 5 bases in between. The CDR3 is 13 residues long. CDR3 sequence: CASSQGRNQPQHF. The CDR3 DNA follows: TGCGCCAGCAGCCAAGGAAGGAATCAGCCCCAGCATTTT.

V gene TRBV12-3 or TRBV12-4 combines with J gene TRBJ2-7; D gene unclear. The CDR3 contains 12 residues. The V gene lost 4 bases and the J gene lost 0 bases, with 4 bases spanning the gap. CDR3 bases: TGTGCCAGCAGTTGGGGCTCCTACGAGCAGTACTTC. Its translation: CASSWGSYEQYF.

V is TRBV28 and J is TRBJ2-1; 7 bases are a match to TRBD2. Germline V gene lookup returns CDR1 MDHEN and CDR2 SYDVKM. The junction had 3 bases not matched to a gene; V was cut back by 7 bases and J by 0 bases. The CDR3 extends over 14 amino acids. For the CDR3, the DNA is TGTGCCAGCATGGGACTAACCTCCTACAATGAGCAGTTCTTC. The encoded protein is CASMGLTSYNEQFF.

Concerning this clone: This same CDR3 is encoded by further DNA sequences in the sample. The chain recombines TRBV29-1 with TRBJ2-2; D unresolved. The CDR3 sequence is 11 residues long. CDR1 and CDR2 from the germline V gene are SQVTM and ANQGSEA. V was pared by 3 bases and J by 3 bases, with 2 bases between. The CDR3 coding sequence is TGCAGCGTTGAGGACACCGGGGAGCTGTTTTTT. Protein sequence: CSVEDTGELFF.

V usage is TRBV7-3 and J usage is TRBJ2-3, with 10 nucleotides matching TRBD2. Per the germline V gene, CDR1 is SGHTA and CDR2 is FQGTGA. Trimming at V came to 2 bases and at J to 2 bases, leaving 1 base not matched to a gene. This CDR3 is built from 15 residues. The CDR3: CASSLGLADTDTQYF. Here the CDR3 DNA reads TGTGCCAGCAGCTTAGGACTAGCGGACACAGATACGCAGTATTTT.

The chain links TRBV11-2 to TRBJ1-1; D not resolved. The CDR3 loop spans 15 amino acids. Trimming took 1 base from V and 0 from J, leaving 9 bases between them. Germline V gives CDR1 SGHAT, CDR2 FQNNGV. The CDR3 loop is CASSLVATLNTEAFF. CDR3 nucleotide sequence: TGTGCCAGCAGCTTAGTAGCGACACTGAACACTGAAGCTTTCTTT.